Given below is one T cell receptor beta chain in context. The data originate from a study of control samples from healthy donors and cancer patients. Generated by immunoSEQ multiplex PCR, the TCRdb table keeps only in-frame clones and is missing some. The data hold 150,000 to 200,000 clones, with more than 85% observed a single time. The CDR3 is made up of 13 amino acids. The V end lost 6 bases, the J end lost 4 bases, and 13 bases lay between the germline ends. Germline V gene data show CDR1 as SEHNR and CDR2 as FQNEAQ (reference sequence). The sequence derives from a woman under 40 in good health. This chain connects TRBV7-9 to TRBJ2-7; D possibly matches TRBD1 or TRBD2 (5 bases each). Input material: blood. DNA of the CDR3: TGTGCCAGCAGTCCCCGGGGCCAATACGAGCAGTACTTC. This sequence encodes CASSPRGQYEQYF. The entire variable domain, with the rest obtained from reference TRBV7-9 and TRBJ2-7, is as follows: DTGVSQNPRHKITKRGQNVTFRCDPISEHNRLYWYRQTLGQGPEFLTYFQNEAQLEKSRLLSDRFSAERPKGSFSTLEIQRTEQGDSAMYLCASSPRGQYEQYFGPGTRLTVT.